This is a list of T cell receptor beta chains from one sample in a study of cytomegalovirus exposure and HLA in healthy donors. Generated by immunoSEQ multiplex PCR, the TCRdb table keeps only in-frame clones and is missing some. The data show around 130,000 clones, 88% seen once. The sample comprised PBMCs. These receptors all stem from a man aged 25-45 years in good health and CMV-seronegative. The conserved cysteine and the conserved F or W are not part of the CDR3 here. The D gene is left open where the match is weak.

v_call | d_call | cdr3_aa
TRBV5-1 | NA | ASSFRDTYEQY
TRBV6-1 | TRBD1 | ASSEVQGDNEQF
TRBV7-6 | NA | ASSLDFRGSYNEQF
TRBV7-2 | TRBD1 | ASSLSRGQITEAF
TRBV7-9 | NA | ASSLEQGYT
TRBV4-2 | NA | ASSQDGGSNQPQH
TRBV6-5 | TRBD1 | ASRDGTGVNQPQH
TRBV19 | NA | ASSQGGTYEQY
TRBV6-1 | NA | ASSEARAGNTIY
TRBV9 | TRBD2 | ASSNSGTSGISYNEQF
TRBV7-2 | NA | ASSFRGRETQY
TRBV29-1 | NA | SVETGLSTNTEAF
TRBV7-9 | NA | ASSSTLLTRANGYT
TRBV27 | NA | ASSLSWAGSPSQPQH
TRBV29-1 | NA | SVVPPGSYNEQF
TRBV5-6 | NA | ASSFRDSSTDTQY